This TCR beta chain was recorded in a study of blood T cell repertoires in COVID-19. Whole-study context: Sources were T cells, B-cell-depleted T cells, or PBMCs; the material itself was cDNA or gDNA.

The junction had 10 bases not matched to a gene; V was cut back by 8 bases and J by 5 bases. CDR1 and CDR2 (germline): LNHDA, SQIVND (reference sequence). The CDR3 loop spans 16 amino acids. This clone was counted many times. Authors' analysis steps: Using reference gene primer amplification, nucleated cell counts were estimated. Here immunoSEQ multiplex PCR was the method, and the copy in TCRdb shows in-frame clones only, minus some. The V and J calls and the clone size are those of that table, but D and trimming were determined from the DNA. The profile shows around 100,000 clones, roughly 86% of them singletons.

Sequenced input: peripheral blood. V is TRBV19 and J is TRBJ2-1; 12 bases fit TRBD2. The TCR was taken from a human donor in a cohort sampled during active COVID-19. This CDR3 is CASRIGTSGPNNEQFF. CDR3 sequence (DNA): TGTGCCAGTCGGATAGGGACTAGCGGGCCGAACAATGAGCAGTTCTTC.